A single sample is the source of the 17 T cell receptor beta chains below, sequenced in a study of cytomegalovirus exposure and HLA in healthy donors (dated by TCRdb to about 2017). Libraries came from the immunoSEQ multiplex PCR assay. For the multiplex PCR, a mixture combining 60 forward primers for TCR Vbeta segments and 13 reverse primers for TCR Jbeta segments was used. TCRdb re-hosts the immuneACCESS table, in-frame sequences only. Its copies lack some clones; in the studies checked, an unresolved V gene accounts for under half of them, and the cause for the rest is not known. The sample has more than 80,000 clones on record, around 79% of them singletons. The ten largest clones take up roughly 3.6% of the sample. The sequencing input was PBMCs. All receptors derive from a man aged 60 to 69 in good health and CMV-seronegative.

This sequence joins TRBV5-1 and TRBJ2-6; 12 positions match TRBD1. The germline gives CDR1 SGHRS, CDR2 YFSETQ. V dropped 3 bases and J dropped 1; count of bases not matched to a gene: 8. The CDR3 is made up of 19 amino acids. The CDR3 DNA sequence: TGCGCCAGCAGCTCTACCGGGACAGGGGGCGGTTCTGGGGCCAACGTCCTGACTTTC. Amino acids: CASSSTGTGGGSGANVLTF. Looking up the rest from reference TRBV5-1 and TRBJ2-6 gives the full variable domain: KAGVTQTPRYLIKTRGQQVTLSCSPISGHRSVSWYQQTPGQGLQFLFEYFSETQRNKGNFPGRFSGRQFSNSRSEMNVSTLELGDSALYLCASSSTGTGGGSGANVLTFGAGSRLTVL.

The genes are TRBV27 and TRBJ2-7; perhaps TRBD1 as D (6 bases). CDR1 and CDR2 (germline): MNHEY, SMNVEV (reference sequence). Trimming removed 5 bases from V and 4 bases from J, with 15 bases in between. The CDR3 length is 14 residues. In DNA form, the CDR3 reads TGTGCCAGCAGTACCGGGACACGACTTTACGAGCAGTACTTC. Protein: CASSTGTRLYEQYF.

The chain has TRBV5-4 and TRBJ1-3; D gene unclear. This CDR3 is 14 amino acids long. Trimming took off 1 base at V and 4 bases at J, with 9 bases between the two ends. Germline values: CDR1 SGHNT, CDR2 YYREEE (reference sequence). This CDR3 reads CASSLREVGNTIYF. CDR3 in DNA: TGTGCCAGCAGCTTGAGGGAGGTCGGAAACACCATATATTTT. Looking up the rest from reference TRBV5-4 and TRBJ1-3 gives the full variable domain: ETGVTQSPTHLIKTRGQQVTLRCSSQSGHNTVSWYQQALGQGPQFIFQYYREEENGRGNFPPRFSGLQFPNYSSELNVNALELDDSALYLCASSLREVGNTIYFGEGSWLTVV.

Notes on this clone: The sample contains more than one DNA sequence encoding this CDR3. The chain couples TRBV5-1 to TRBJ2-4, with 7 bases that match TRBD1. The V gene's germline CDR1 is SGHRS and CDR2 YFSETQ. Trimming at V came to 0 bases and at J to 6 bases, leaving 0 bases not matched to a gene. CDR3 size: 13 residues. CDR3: CASSLDRGNIQYF. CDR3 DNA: TGCGCCAGCAGCTTGGACAGGGGAAACATTCAGTACTTC.

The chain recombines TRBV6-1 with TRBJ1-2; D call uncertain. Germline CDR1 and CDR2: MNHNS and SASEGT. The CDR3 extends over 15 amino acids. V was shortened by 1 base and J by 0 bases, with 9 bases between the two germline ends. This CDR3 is CASSEGRRSNYGYTF. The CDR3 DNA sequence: TGTGCCAGCAGTGAAGGGAGGCGGTCTAACTATGGCTACACCTTC.

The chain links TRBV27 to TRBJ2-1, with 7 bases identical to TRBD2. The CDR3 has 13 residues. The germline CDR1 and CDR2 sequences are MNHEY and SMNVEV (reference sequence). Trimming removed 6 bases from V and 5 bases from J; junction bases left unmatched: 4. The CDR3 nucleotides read TGTGCCAGCAGAGTAGCGGGTAACAATGAGCAGTTCTTC. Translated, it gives CASRVAGNNEQFF.

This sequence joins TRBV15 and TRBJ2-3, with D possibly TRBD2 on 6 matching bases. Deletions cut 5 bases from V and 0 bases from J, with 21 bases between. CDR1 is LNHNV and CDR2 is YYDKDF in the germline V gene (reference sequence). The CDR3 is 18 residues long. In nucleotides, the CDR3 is TGTGCCACCAGCTCCAGCGGGTTGGCGGGACTGAGCACAGATACGCAGTATTTT. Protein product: CATSSSGLAGLSTDTQYF. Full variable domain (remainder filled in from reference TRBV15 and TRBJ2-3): DAMVIQNPRYQVTQFGKPVTLSCSQTLNHNVMYWYQQKSSQAPKLLFHYYDKDFNNEADTPDNFQSRRPNTSFCFLDIRSPGLGDTAMYLCATSSSGLAGLSTDTQYFGPGTRLTVL.

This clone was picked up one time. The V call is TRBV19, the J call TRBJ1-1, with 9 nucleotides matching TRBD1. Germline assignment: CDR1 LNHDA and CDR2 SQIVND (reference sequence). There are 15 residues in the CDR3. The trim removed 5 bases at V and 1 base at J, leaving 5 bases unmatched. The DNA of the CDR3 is TGTGCCAGTAGTTTTCGGGGACAGGGGAACACTGAAGCTTTCTTT. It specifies CASSFRGQGNTEAFF. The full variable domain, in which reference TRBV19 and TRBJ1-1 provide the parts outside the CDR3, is DGGITQSPKYLFRKEGQNVTLSCEQNLNHDAMYWYRQDPGQGLRLIYYSQIVNDFQKGDIAEGYSVSREKKESFPLTVTSAQKNPTAFYLCASSFRGQGNTEAFFGQGTRLTVV.

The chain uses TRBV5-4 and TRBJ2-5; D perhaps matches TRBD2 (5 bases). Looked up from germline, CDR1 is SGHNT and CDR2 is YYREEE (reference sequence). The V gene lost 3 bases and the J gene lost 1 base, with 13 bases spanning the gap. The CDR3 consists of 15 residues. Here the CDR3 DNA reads TGTGCCAGCAGCTCAGGCGGGCGAGGCCAAGAGACCCAGTACTTC. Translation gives CASSSGGRGQETQYF.

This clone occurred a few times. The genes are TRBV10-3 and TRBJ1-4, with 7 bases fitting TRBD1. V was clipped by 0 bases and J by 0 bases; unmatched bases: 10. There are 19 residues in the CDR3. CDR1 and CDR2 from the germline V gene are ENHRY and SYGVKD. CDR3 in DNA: TGTGCCATCAGTGAGTCGTGGTCAGGGGGTCGTGCAACTAATGAAAAACTGTTTTTT. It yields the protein CAISESWSGGRATNEKLFF.

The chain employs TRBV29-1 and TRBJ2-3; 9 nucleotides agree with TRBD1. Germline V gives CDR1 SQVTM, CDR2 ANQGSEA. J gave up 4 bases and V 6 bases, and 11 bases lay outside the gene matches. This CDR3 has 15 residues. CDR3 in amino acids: CSVVGQGKVSDTQYF. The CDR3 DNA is TGCAGCGTCGTCGGACAGGGGAAGGTGTCAGATACGCAGTATTTT.

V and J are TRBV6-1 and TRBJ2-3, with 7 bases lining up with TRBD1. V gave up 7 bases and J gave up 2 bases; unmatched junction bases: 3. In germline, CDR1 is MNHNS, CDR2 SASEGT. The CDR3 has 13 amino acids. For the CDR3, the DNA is TGTGCCAGCAATACAGGGGCCACAGATACGCAGTATTTT. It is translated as CASNTGATDTQYF.

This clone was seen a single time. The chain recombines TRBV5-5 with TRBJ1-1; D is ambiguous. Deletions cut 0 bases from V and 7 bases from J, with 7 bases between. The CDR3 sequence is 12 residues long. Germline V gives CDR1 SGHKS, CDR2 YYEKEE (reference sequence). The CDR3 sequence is CASSLVNVEAFF. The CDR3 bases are TGTGCCAGCAGCTTGGTTAATGTTGAAGCTTTCTTT.

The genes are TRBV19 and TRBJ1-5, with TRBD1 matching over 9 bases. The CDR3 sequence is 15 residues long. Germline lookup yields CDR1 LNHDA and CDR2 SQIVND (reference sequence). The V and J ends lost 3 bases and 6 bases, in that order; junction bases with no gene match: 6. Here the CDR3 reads CASSIPGTGSQPQHF. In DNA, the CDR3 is TGTGCCAGTAGTATTCCAGGGACAGGGAGTCAGCCCCAGCATTTT.

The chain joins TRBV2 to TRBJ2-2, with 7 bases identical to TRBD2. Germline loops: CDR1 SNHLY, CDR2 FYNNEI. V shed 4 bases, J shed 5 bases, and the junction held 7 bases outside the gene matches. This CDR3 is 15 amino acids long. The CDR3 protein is CASSGASGFTGELFF. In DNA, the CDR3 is TGTGCCAGCAGTGGTGCTAGCGGATTTACCGGGGAGCTGTTTTTT.

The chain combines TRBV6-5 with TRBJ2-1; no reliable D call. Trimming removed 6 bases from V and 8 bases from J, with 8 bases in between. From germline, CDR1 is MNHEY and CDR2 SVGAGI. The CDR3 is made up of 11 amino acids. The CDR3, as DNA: TGTGCCAGCAGGGCCGTGTATGAGCAGTTCTTC. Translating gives CASRAVYEQFF.

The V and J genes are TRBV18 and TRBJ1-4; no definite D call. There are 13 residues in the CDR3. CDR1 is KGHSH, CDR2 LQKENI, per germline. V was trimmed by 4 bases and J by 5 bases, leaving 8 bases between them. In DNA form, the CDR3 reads TGTGCCAGCTCACTCCAGGCAAATGAAAAACTGTTTTTT. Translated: CASSLQANEKLFF.